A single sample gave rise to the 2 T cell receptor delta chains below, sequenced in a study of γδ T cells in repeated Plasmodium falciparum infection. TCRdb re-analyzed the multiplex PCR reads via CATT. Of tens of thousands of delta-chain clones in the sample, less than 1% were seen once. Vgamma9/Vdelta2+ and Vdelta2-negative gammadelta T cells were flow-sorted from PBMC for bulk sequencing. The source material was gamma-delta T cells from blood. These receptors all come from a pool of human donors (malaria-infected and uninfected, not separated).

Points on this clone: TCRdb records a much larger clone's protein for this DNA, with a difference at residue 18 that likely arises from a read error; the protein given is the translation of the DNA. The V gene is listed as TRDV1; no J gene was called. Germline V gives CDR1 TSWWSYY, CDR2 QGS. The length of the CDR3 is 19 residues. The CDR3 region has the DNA TGTGCTCTTGGGTACTACTATCGGTCTTTGCTCTCGTACACCGATAAACTCACCTTT. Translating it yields CALGYYYRSLLSYTDKLTF.

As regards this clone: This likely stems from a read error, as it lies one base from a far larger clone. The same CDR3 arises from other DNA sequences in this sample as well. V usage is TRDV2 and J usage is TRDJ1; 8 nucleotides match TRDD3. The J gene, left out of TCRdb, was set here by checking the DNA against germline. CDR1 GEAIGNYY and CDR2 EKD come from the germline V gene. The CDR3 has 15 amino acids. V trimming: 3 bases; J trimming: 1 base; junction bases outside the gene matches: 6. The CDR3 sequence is CACDAGDTSTDKLIF. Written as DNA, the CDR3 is TGTGCCTGTGACGCAGGGGATACTTCCACCGATAAACTCATCTTT.